This entry describes one T cell receptor beta chain. The record originates from a study of beta chain features in type 1 diabetes. Isolated RNA was reverse transcribed in full, so expressed TCRB transcripts were sequenced. Profiled with immunoSEQ multiplex PCR; TCRdb holds only in-frame clones, not every one. The sample consists of 250,000 to 300,000 clones, 8% of them appearing once. The germline V gene encodes CDR1 SGHRS and CDR2 YFSETQ. The V gene lost 7 bases and the J gene lost 0 bases, with 19 bases spanning the gap. This CDR3 comprises 16 residues. The chain is built from TRBV5-1 and TRBJ1-2, with D perhaps TRBD1 (6 bases). The sequence derives from a woman between 18 and 29 years old in good health. Sequencing was done on a sample of central memory CD4+ T cells from blood. The CDR3 is CASGPGDLPANYGYTF. The CDR3 DNA is TGCGCCAGCGGACCAGGGGACCTTCCAGCTAACTATGGCTACACCTTC.